This T cell receptor beta chain was recovered during a study of T cell repertoires in cytomegalovirus infection. TCRdb processed the reads anew with MiXCR; each CDR3 protein has one entry. Of approximately 590,000 distinct CDR3 sequences listed, about 40% are singletons. Worth noting for this clonotype: Its specificity is not known.

Per the germline V gene, CDR1 is DFQATT and CDR2 is SNEGSKA (reference sequence). CDR3 length equals 13 residues. V was trimmed by 3 bases and J by 3 bases, leaving 9 bases between them. Sequenced material: cultured PBMCs, taken from culture after CMV antigen stimulation. This TCR was sampled from a human donor in good health (CMV status not recorded). Some clones in this sample may be carry-over from other donors' samples. J is TRBJ2-1 and V is TRBV20-1, with no clear D. CDR3 protein: CSASEANYNEQFF. In DNA form, the CDR3 reads TGCAGTGCTAGTGAAGCAAACTACAATGAGCAGTTCTTC.